Each of the 16 T cell receptor beta chains below was sequenced from the same sample in a study of spatial heterogeneity in lung cancer. TCRdb passed the 5' RACE reads through MiXCR, listing each CDR3 protein once. This sample has some 46,000 distinct CDR3 sequences; about 12% occur once, and the top ten carry 30% to 40%. Time point meaning: blood at routine non-recurrence follow-up after resection. Sequencing used PBMCs, obtained at follow-up. The source of these receptors is a male donor with early-stage non-small cell lung cancer.

This clonotype was recorded at least ten times. The rearrangement joins TRBV5-1 to TRBJ2-5, with 12 bases lining up with TRBD1. This CDR3 region has 15 residues. V was clipped by 3 bases and J by 4 bases; unmatched bases: 4. The germline V gene encodes CDR1 SGHRS and CDR2 YFSETQ. The CDR3 loop reads CASSSGQGAGETQYF. The CDR3 nucleotides read TGCGCCAGCAGCTCGGGACAGGGGGCCGGAGAGACCCAGTACTTC.

There are many counts of this clonotype. The rearrangement joins TRBV12-3 or TRBV12-4 to TRBJ1-2; 7 nucleotides align to TRBD1. The CDR3 is 15 amino acids. With 5 bases clipped from V and 5 bases from J, the junction kept 11 bases outside the gene matches. CDR3 in amino acids: CASSLRTGYNYGYTF. In DNA form, the CDR3 reads TGTGCCAGCAGTCTAAGGACAGGTTATAATTATGGCTACACCTTC.

This clonotype was counted only a few times. The chain joins TRBV7-6 to TRBJ2-3; 8 bases align to TRBD2. Trimming took 0 bases from V and 5 from J; bases not matched to a gene: 4. The CDR3 totals 15 residues. Germline CDR1 SGHVS, CDR2 FNYEAQ. The CDR3 sequence: CASSLATGGRDTQYF. In nucleotides, the CDR3 is TGTGCCAGCAGCTTAGCGACGGGGGGGAGAGATACGCAGTATTTT.

In this sample, this clonotype turned up many times. The chain links TRBV27 to TRBJ1-6; TRBD1 agrees at 8 bases. Trimming cost V 9 bases and J 7 bases; bases outside gene matches: 5. This CDR3 is 13 amino acids long. Germline lookup yields CDR1 MNHEY and CDR2 SMNVEV (reference sequence). The chain's CDR3 is CARTTGENSPLHF. The CDR3 DNA sequence: TGTGCCAGGACGACAGGGGAGAATTCACCCCTCCACTTT.

This clonotype has at least ten counts. The CDR3 DNA sequence: TGCGCCAGCAGCTATAGAGAGACCCAGTACTTC. Amino acid sequence: CASSYRETQYF. This chain joins TRBV5-1 and TRBJ2-5; D unresolved. V lost 3 bases, J lost 4 bases, and 4 bases lay in between. The germline gives CDR1 SGHRS, CDR2 YFSETQ. CDR3 length: 11 amino acids.

This clonotype has just a few counts. The rearrangement links TRBV19 to TRBJ2-7; a weak D match, TRBD2 (6 bases). Germline CDR1 and CDR2: LNHDA and SQIVND (reference sequence). Trimming left V 8 bases short and J 2 bases short, with 19 bases between. The CDR3 is 15 residues long. Here the CDR3 reads CASRFGWEDTYEQYF. In DNA, the CDR3 is TGTGCCAGTCGTTTTGGGTGGGAGGACACCTACGAGCAGTACTTC.

This clonotype was picked up many times. The chain carries TRBV11-2 and TRBJ2-1, with TRBD2 identical over 7 bases. V lost 5 bases, J lost 5 bases, and 3 bases stayed unmatched. This CDR3 contains 13 residues. CDR1 and CDR2 from the germline V gene are SGHAT and FQNNGV. The CDR3 DNA reads TGTGCCAGCAGCGCGGGAGTCAACAATGAGCAGTTCTTC. Its protein is CASSAGVNNEQFF.

This clonotype was seen at least ten times. This rearrangement joins TRBV10-3 to TRBJ1-5, with 8 bases fitting TRBD1. Trimming at V came to 6 bases and at J to 2 bases, leaving 3 bases not matched to a gene. The germline gives CDR1 ENHRY, CDR2 SYGVKD. This CDR3 has 14 residues. In nucleotides, the CDR3 is TGTGCCATCAGCGGACAGGGAGGCAATCAGCCCCAGCATTTT. Its protein is CAISGQGGNQPQHF.

This clonotype has at least ten counts. This chain joins TRBV28 and TRBJ2-1; TRBD2 is a possible D gene (6 bases). Germline CDR1 is MDHEN and CDR2 is SYDVKM. The CDR3 sequence is 14 residues long. Deletions cut 7 bases from V and 1 base from J, with 11 bases between. The CDR3 region is CASKPGLSYNEQFF. The DNA of the CDR3 is TGTGCCAGCAAGCCGGGACTTTCCTACAATGAGCAGTTCTTC.

V is TRBV5-4 and J is TRBJ2-2; D is possibly TRBD1 (5 bases). Trimming cost V 5 bases and J 7 bases, with 12 bases left between them. Per the germline V gene, CDR1 is SGHNT and CDR2 is YYREEE (reference sequence). This CDR3 has 13 residues. The CDR3 DNA is TGTGCCAGCAGTCCTGATGGACACGGGGAGCTGTTTTTT. The encoded protein is CASSPDGHGELFF.

At least ten counts were recorded for this clonotype. The genes are TRBV7-2 and TRBJ1-1; 8 positions match TRBD1. The CDR3 runs 13 residues. Trimming removed 5 bases from V and 4 bases from J; junction bases left unmatched: 3. CDR1 SGHTA and CDR2 FQGNSA come from the germline V gene. The CDR3 DNA sequence: TGTGCCAGCAGCGTCGACAGGGGCACTGAAGCTTTCTTT. Its translation is CASSVDRGTEAFF.

The genes are TRBV12-3 or TRBV12-4 and TRBJ2-5; 7 bases agree with TRBD1. V gave up 6 bases and J gave up 1 base; unmatched junction bases: 8. This CDR3 is 15 amino acids long. DNA of the CDR3: TGTGCCAGCAGCTTCTACAGGGGCCTCCAAGAGACCCAGTACTTC. Protein: CASSFYRGLQETQYF.

This clonotype came up a few times. The gene calls are TRBV20-1 and TRBJ1-6, with D unclear. The CDR3 is 10 residues long. V lost 3 bases and J 9 bases, leaving 3 bases between the germline ends. CDR1 is DFQATT, CDR2 SNEGSKA, per germline (reference sequence). CDR3 region: CSASPSPLHF. The CDR3 DNA reads TGCAGTGCTAGCCCTTCACCCCTCCACTTT.

The chain recombines TRBV20-1 with TRBJ2-3; TRBD2 matches at 8 bases. Germline V lookup: CDR1 DFQATT, CDR2 SNEGSKA (reference sequence). CDR3 length: 13 residues. Trimming took 5 bases from V and 4 from J; bases not matched to a gene: 5. The DNA of the CDR3 is TGCAGTGCTGGGACTAGGGGTGCAGATACGCAGTATTTT. It translates to CSAGTRGADTQYF.

The chain links TRBV7-2 to TRBJ1-3; maybe TRBD1 (6 bases). In germline, CDR1 is SGHTA, CDR2 FQGNSA. CDR3 size: 17 residues. V gave up 2 bases and J gave up 5 bases, with 19 bases separating them. This CDR3 reads CASSLSPWTESRNTIYF. The CDR3 DNA sequence: TGTGCCAGCAGCTTATCACCCTGGACAGAATCAAGAAACACCATATATTTT.

This clonotype came up many times. The V call is TRBV12-3 or TRBV12-4, the J call TRBJ1-1; a possible D gene is TRBD1 (5 bases). V gave up 6 bases and J gave up 1 base, with 12 bases separating them. The CDR3 is made up of 14 amino acids. The CDR3, as DNA: TGTGCCAGCAGATATCAGGGAACGAACACTGAAGCTTTCTTT. The encoded protein is CASRYQGTNTEAFF.